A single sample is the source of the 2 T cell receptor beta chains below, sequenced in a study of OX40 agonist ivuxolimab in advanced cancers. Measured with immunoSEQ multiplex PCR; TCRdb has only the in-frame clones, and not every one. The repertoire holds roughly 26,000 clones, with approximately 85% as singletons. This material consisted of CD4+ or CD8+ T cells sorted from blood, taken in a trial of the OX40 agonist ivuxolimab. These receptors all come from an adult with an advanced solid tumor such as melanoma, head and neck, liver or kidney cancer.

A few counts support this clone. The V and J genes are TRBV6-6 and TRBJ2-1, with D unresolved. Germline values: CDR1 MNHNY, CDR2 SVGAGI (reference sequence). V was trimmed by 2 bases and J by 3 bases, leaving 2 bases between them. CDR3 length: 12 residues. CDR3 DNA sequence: TGTGCCAGCAGTTACGTCTACAATGAGCAGTTCTTC. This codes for CASSYVYNEQFF.

The CDR3 bases are TGTGCCAGCAGCGATCGGCCAGGGGCCTATGGCTACACCTTC. Translation gives CASSDRPGAYGYTF. The V call is TRBV9, the J call TRBJ1-2, with a tentative D call TRBD1 (6 bases). The V and J ends lost 3 bases and 4 bases respectively, with 13 bases between them. CDR1 is SGDLS and CDR2 is YYNGEE in the germline V gene. CDR3 length: 14 residues.